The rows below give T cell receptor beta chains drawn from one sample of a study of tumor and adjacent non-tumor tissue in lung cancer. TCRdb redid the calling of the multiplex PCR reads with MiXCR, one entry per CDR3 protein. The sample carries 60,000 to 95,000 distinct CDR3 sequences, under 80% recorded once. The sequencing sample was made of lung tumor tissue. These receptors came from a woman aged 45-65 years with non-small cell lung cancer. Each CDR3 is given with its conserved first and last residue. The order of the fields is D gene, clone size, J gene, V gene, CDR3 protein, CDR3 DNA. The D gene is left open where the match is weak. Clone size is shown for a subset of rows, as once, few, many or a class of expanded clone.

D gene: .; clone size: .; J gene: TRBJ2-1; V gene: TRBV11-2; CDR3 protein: CARSFREGEQVEQFF; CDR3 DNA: TGTGCCAGGAGCTTCAGAGAGGGAGAACAGGTTGAGCAGTTCTTT
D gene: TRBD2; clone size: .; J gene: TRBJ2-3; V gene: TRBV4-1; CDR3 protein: CANSQRAGVDTQYF; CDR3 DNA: TGCGCCAACAGCCAGAGGGCGGGAGTTGATACTCAGTATTTT
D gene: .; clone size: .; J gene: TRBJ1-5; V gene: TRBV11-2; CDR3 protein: CASILEGRGSQPQHF; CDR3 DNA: TGTGCCAGCATCTTAGAAGGCAGAGGTTCCCAGCCACAGCATTTT
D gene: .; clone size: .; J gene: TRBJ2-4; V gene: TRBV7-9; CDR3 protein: CVSSIERDRNIQYF; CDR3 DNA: TGTGTCAGCAGCATAGAGCGGGACAGAAACATTCAGTACTTC
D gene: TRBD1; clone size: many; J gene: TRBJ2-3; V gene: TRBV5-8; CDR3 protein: CASTLRDRATDTQYF; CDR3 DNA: TGTGCCAGCACCCTCCGGGACAGGGCAACGGATACGCAGTATTTT
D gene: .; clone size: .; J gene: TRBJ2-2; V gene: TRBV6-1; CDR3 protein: CASSYQDAHTGELFF; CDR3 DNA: TGTGCCAGCAGTTATCAGGACGCACACACCGGGGAGCTGTTTTTT
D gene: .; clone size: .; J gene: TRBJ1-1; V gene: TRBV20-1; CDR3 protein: CNGGLVVTEAFF; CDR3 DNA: TGCAATGGAGGTTTAGTAGTTACTGAAGCTTTCTTC
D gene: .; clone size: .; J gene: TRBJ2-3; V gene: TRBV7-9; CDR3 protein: CTSSPGGYPTDTQYF; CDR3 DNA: TGTACCAGCAGCCCTGGGGGCTATCCCACAGATACGCAGTATTTT
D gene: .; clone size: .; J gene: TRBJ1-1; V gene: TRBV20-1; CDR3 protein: CSAKDGHMNTESFF; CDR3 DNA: TGCAGTGCTAAAGACGGACACATGAACACTGAATCTTTCTTT
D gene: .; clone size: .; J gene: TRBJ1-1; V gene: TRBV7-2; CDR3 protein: CASSPLERGRYTEAFF; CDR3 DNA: TGTGCCAGCAGCCCTCTCGAGAGGGGTAGGTACACTGAAGCTTTCTTT
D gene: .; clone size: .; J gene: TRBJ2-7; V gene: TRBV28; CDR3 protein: CASSLYLQVSGQCF; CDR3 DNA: TGTGCCAGCAGTTTATACCTACAGGTTTCCGGGCAGTGCTTC
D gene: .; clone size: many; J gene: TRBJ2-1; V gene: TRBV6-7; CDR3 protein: CASSYSGWRRDEQFF; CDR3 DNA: TGTGCCAGCAGTTACTCGGGTTGGAGGAGGGATGAGCAGTTCTTC
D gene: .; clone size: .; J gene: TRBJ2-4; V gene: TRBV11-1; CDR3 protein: CACSSLLQRGKNIQYF; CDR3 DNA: TGTGCCTGCAGCTCGTTGCTTCAAAGGGGCAAAAACATTCAGTACTTC
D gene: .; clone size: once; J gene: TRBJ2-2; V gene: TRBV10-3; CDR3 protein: CAVSVRAANTGELFF; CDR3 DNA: TGTGCCGTCAGTGTACGAGCGGCGAACACCGGGGAGCTGTTTTTT
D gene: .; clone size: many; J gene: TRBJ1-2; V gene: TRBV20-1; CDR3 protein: CSARVAREYGYTF; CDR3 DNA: TGCAGTGCTAGAGTGGCCAGGGAGTATGGCTACACCTTC
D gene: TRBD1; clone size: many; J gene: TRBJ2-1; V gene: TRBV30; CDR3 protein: CACSDRGSLNEQFF; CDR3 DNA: TGTGCCTGTTCAGACAGGGGGAGCCTGAATGAGCAGTTCTTC
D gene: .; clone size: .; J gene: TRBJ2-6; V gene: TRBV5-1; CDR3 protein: CASSLWPHSVANVLTF; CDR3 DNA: TGCGCCAGCAGCTTGTGGCCCCATTCTGTGGCCAACGTCCTGACTTTC
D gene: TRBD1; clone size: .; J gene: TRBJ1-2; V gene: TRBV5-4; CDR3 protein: CASSSRDRGLFRVYTF; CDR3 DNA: TGTGCCAGCAGCTCCCGGGACAGGGGACTGTTTCGAGTCTACACCTTC
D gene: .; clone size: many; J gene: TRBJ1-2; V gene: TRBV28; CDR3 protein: CAIADSSGGYTF; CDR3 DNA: TGTGCCATCGCCGACAGTTCAGGGGGCTACACCTTC
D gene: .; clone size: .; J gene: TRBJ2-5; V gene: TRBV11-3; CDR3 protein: CTSSLGYSAGETQYF; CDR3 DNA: TGTACCAGTAGCTTAGGCTACTCGGCCGGGGAGACCCAGTACTTC
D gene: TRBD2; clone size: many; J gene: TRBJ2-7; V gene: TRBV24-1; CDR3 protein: CATSDSGLDSSEQYF; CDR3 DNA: TGTGCCACCAGTGACTCGGGACTAGATAGTAGCGAGCAGTACTTC
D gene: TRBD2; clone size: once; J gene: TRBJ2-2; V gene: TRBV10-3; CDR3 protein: CAIGDAGGVTGELFF; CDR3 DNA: TGTGCCATCGGTGACGCGGGAGGGGTCACTGGGGAGCTGTTTTTT
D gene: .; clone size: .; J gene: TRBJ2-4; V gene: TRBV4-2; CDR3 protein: CASSLNSWCVDKNIQYF; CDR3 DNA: TGTGCCAGCAGCCTAAATTCATGGTGCGTGGACAAAAACATTCAGTACTTC
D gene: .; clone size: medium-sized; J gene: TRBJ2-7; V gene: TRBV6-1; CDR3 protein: CASRDRMGSEQYF; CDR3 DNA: TGTGCCAGCAGAGACAGGATGGGCTCCGAGCAGTACTTC
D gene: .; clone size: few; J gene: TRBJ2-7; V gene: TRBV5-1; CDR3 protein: CASSYRLVGTYEQYF; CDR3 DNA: TGTGCCAGCAGCTACAGACTAGTGGGTACCTACGAGCAGTACTTC
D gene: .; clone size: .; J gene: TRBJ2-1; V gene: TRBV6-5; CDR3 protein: CTSSYSVGVGYNEQFF; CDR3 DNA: TGTACCAGCAGTTACTCTGTTGGTGTGGGTTACAATGAGCAGTTCTTC
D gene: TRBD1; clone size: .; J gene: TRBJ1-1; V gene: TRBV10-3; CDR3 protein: CVITEADRAGTEAFF; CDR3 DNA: TGTGTCATCACTGAGGCGGACAGGGCGGGTACTGAAGCTTTCTTT
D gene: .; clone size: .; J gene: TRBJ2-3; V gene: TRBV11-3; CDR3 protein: CASSPLGGDTYTQYF; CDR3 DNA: TGTGCCAGCAGCCCTCTTGGGGGGGACACATATACGCAGTATTTT
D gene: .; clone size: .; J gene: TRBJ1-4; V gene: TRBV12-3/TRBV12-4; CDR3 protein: CASSFGSPNKKLFF; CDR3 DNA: TGTGCCAGCAGTTTTGGGAGCCCAAATAAAAAACTGTTCTTT
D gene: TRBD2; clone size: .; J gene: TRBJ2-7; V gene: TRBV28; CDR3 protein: CANSLLTWTSSHDSYEQYF; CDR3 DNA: TGTGCCAACAGTTTACTAACCTGGACTAGCAGCCACGACTCCTACGAGCAGTACTTC
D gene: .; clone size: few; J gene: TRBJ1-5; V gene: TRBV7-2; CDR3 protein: CASSWGDPSNQPQHF; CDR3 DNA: TGTGCCAGCAGCTGGGGGGACCCTAGCAATCAGCCCCAGCATTTT
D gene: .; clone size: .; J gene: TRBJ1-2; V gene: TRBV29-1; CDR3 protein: CGVEGEGYSYTF; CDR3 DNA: TGCGGCGTTGAGGGGGAGGGGTATAGCTACACCTTC
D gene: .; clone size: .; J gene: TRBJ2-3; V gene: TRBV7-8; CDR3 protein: CTSSSTLTYTDTHYF; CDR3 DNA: TGTACCAGCAGCTCCACCCTAACCTACACAGATACGCACTATTTT
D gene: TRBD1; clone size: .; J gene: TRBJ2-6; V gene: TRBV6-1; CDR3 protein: CVSSAFHRQGVDGVNVLTF; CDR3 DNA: TGTGTCAGCAGTGCCTTTCACCGACAGGGAGTTGACGGGGTCAACGTCCTGACTTTC